The 12 T cell receptor beta chains presented below share a single source sample, sequenced in a study of T cell responses to AZD1222 COVID-19 vaccine. Only in-frame clones appear in the TCRdb table, and some are missing; sequencing was by immunoSEQ multiplex PCR. The sample yields 100,000 or so clones, approximately 84% seen once. The source was peripheral blood, collected on day 0 of AZD1222 vaccination. These TCRs come from an adult in good health.

The gene calls are TRBV7-6 and TRBJ1-4, with TRBD1 matching 11 bases. The CDR3 runs 16 residues. V shed 4 bases, J shed 8 bases, and the junction held 9 bases outside the gene matches. Germline V lookup: CDR1 SGHVS, CDR2 FNYEAQ. The CDR3 here is CASSSISDRGREKLFF. For the CDR3, the DNA is TGTGCCAGCAGCTCAATATCGGACAGGGGGCGAGAAAAACTGTTTTTT. The full variable domain, in which reference TRBV7-6 and TRBJ1-4 provide the parts outside the CDR3, is GAGVSQSPRYKVTKRGQDVALRCDPISGHVSLYWYRQALGQGPEFLTYFNYEAQQDKSGLPNDRFSAERPEGSISTLTIQRTEQRDSAMYRCASSSISDRGREKLFFGSGTQLSVL.

This chain connects TRBV11-2 to TRBJ2-1; TRBD2 matches at 9 bases. This CDR3 comprises 14 residues. Germline V gene sequence: CDR1 SGHAT, CDR2 FQNNGV. J lost 7 bases, V lost 3 bases, and 4 bases had no gene match. The CDR3 DNA follows: TGTGCCAGCAGCTTTGGTAGCGGGAGAAATGAGCAGTTCTTC. It is translated as CASSFGSGRNEQFF.

This clone was seen only a few times. The V and J genes are TRBV15 and TRBJ2-1; 9 bases agree with TRBD1. Per the germline V gene, CDR1 is LNHNV and CDR2 is YYDKDF (reference sequence). V lost 2 bases, J lost 3 bases, and 5 bases stayed unmatched. This CDR3 has 16 amino acids. CDR3 DNA: TGTGCCACCAGCAGACACGCGGGACAGGGCTACAATGAGCAGTTCTTC. Amino acid sequence: CATSRHAGQGYNEQFF.

The V call is TRBV5-6, the J call TRBJ2-5, with D possibly TRBD1 on 6 matching bases. The germline CDR1 and CDR2 sequences are SGHDT and YYEEEE. With 0 bases removed from V and 4 bases from J, the gap between germline ends came to 16 bases. CDR3 length: 16 residues. CDR3 amino acids: CASSLGLGALGETQYF. In DNA, the CDR3 is TGTGCCAGCAGCTTGGGCCTGGGGGCTCTCGGAGAGACCCAGTACTTC. Supplemented by reference TRBV5-6 and TRBJ2-5, the full variable domain reads DAGVTQSPTHLIKTRGQQVTLRCSPKSGHDTVSWYQQALGQGPQFIFQYYEEEERQRGNFPDRFSGHQFPNYSSELNVNALLLGDSALYLCASSLGLGALGETQYFGPGTRLLVL.

CDR3 bases: TGTGCCAGTAGCCCGGGGAGGACGCTGGGCGGATACGAGCAGTACTTC. It specifies CASSPGRTLGGYEQYF. This chain joins TRBV19 and TRBJ2-7, with D maybe TRBD2 (6 bases). Germline CDR1 LNHDA, CDR2 SQIVND (reference sequence). The CDR3 contains 16 residues. V was cut by 6 bases and J by 4 bases, with 22 bases left in between. Full variable domain (missing parts from reference TRBV19 and TRBJ2-7): DGGITQSPKYLFRKEGQNVTLSCEQNLNHDAMYWYRQDPGQGLRLIYYSQIVNDFQKGDIAEGYSVSREKKESFPLTVTSAQKNPTAFYLCASSPGRTLGGYEQYFGPGTRLTVT.

The genes are TRBV3-1 (or the pseudogene TRBV3-2) and TRBJ2-3, with D unresolved. V dropped 3 bases and J dropped 4 bases, with 5 bases sitting between them. Germline V CDR1 and CDR2: LGHDT, YNNKEL (reference sequence). The CDR3 totals 12 residues. The CDR3 region is CASSQASDTQYF. For the CDR3, the DNA is TGTGCCAGCAGCCAGGCCTCAGATACGCAGTATTTT.

V is TRBV7-2 and J is TRBJ1-3, with TRBD1 as a possible D gene (5 bases). CDR3 length: 15 amino acids. CDR1 and CDR2 (germline): SGHTA, FQGNSA. The V and J ends lost 8 bases and 4 bases respectively, with 18 bases between them. CDR3 sequence: CASSFAGFSGNTIYF. CDR3 in DNA: TGTGCCAGCTCATTCGCAGGGTTTTCCGGAAACACCATATATTTT.

V usage is TRBV11-3 and J usage is TRBJ2-5; 12 bases fit TRBD2. Germline V gene data show CDR1 as SGHNT and CDR2 as YENEEA. Trimming cost V 5 bases and J 5 bases; bases outside gene matches: 6. CDR3 length: 15 residues. CDR3 DNA: TGTGCCAGCAGCCCTGGGACTAGCGGGTCGGAGACCCAGTACTTC. Its protein is CASSPGTSGSETQYF.

The V call is TRBV19, the J call TRBJ1-1; a possible D gene is TRBD1 (5 bases). Germline CDR1 LNHDA, CDR2 SQIVND (reference sequence). The CDR3 loop spans 18 amino acids. Trimming left V 4 bases short and J 1 base short, with 22 bases between. The CDR3 protein is CASSTIRWGSTSNTEAFF. The CDR3 bases are TGTGCCAGTAGTACGATTAGGTGGGGCAGTACGTCGAACACTGAAGCTTTCTTT. Full variable domain (missing parts from reference TRBV19 and TRBJ1-1): DGGITQSPKYLFRKEGQNVTLSCEQNLNHDAMYWYRQDPGQGLRLIYYSQIVNDFQKGDIAEGYSVSREKKESFPLTVTSAQKNPTAFYLCASSTIRWGSTSNTEAFFGQGTRLTVV.

The CDR3 nucleotides are TGTGCCAGCTCACCTAGCGGGAGGGCCTACGAGCAGTACTTC. Protein product: CASSPSGRAYEQYF. The chain employs TRBV18 and TRBJ2-7; 11 positions agree with TRBD2. Germline-derived CDR1 and CDR2 are KGHSH and LQKENI. The V segment lost 3 bases and the J segment 2 bases; nucleotides outside the gene matches: 0. CDR3 length equals 14 residues.

The V and J genes are TRBV19 and TRBJ1-2; D gene uncertain. Trimming cost V 3 bases and J 2 bases, with 13 bases left between them. Germline V CDR1 and CDR2: LNHDA, SQIVND (reference sequence). The CDR3 is made up of 15 amino acids. The DNA for the CDR3 is TGTGCCAGTAGTATGGTACGGGATAACAACTATGGCTACACCTTC. Translating it yields CASSMVRDNNYGYTF. Full variable domain (remainder filled in from reference TRBV19 and TRBJ1-2): DGGITQSPKYLFRKEGQNVTLSCEQNLNHDAMYWYRQDPGQGLRLIYYSQIVNDFQKGDIAEGYSVSREKKESFPLTVTSAQKNPTAFYLCASSMVRDNNYGYTFGSGTRLTVV.

This sequence joins TRBV7-6 and TRBJ2-5, with 11 bases lining up with TRBD1. CDR3 length: 15 amino acids. The germline gives CDR1 SGHVS, CDR2 FNYEAQ. J gave up 4 bases and V 3 bases, and 4 bases lay outside the gene matches. The CDR3 sequence is CASSFRDRGRETQYF. CDR3 DNA sequence: TGTGCCAGCAGCTTTAGGGACAGGGGGAGAGAGACCCAGTACTTC.